A single sample is the source of the 13 T cell receptor beta chains below, sequenced in a study of T cell responses to AZD1222 COVID-19 vaccine. Sequenced by immunoSEQ multiplex PCR; TCRdb stores in-frame clones only, minus some. The data show under 150,000 clones, with about 91% seen just once and about 14% held by the top ten. This specimen was peripheral blood, taken on day 0 of AZD1222 vaccination. The receptors were gathered from an adult in good health.

The rearrangement joins TRBV19 to TRBJ1-3; D gene uncertain. The V end was cut by 6 bases, the J end by 0 bases, with 9 bases between. This CDR3 has 14 residues. Germline CDR1 LNHDA, CDR2 SQIVND (reference sequence). In nucleotides, the CDR3 is TGTGCCAGTAGCTGGGCCTACTCTGGAAACACCATATATTTT. It specifies CASSWAYSGNTIYF.

The gene calls are TRBV4-3 and TRBJ1-6; 7 bases align to TRBD1. The CDR3 covers 15 residues. Germline CDR1 and CDR2: LGHNA and YSLEER. V gave up 3 bases and J gave up 10 bases; unmatched junction bases: 9. The CDR3 protein is CASSQRTGTKSPLHF. As DNA, the CDR3 is TGCGCCAGCAGCCAGAGGACAGGAACCAAGTCACCCCTCCACTTT.

The chain is built from TRBV20-1 and TRBJ1-1; TRBD1 is a possible D gene (6 bases). The CDR3 length is 14 residues. Trimming removed 3 bases from V and 7 bases from J, with 18 bases in between. Germline V gene sequence: CDR1 DFQATT, CDR2 SNEGSKA (reference sequence). CDR3 in DNA: TGCAGTGCTAGTCAGGGGCGGGGGCTTTATGAAGCTTTCTTT. It specifies CSASQGRGLYEAFF.

DNA of the CDR3: TGTGCCAGCAGTTTTTTCGATGAGCAGTTCTTC. Its protein product is CASSFFDEQFF. V and J are TRBV12-3 or TRBV12-4 and TRBJ2-1; unclear D gene. The ends were cut back, 3 bases at V and 8 bases at J, with 5 bases in the middle. The CDR3 runs to 11 residues.

This clone turned up a few times. V is TRBV18 and J is TRBJ1-1; possibly TRBD1 for D (5 bases). Trimming took 2 bases from V and 6 from J, leaving 16 bases between them. Germline V gene lookup returns CDR1 KGHSH and CDR2 LQKENI. The CDR3 covers 15 residues. CDR3 protein: CASSPWGGDVAEAFF. The CDR3 DNA sequence: TGTGCCAGCTCACCATGGGGAGGGGATGTCGCTGAAGCTTTCTTT.

This chain joins TRBV6-4 and TRBJ2-3, with D unclear. The length of the CDR3 is 14 residues. V shed 0 bases and J shed 3 bases, with 7 bases lying between them. Looked up from germline, CDR1 is MRHNA and CDR2 is SNTAGT. CDR3 coding DNA: TGTGCCAGCAGTGACTCTGTGGGTACAGATACGCAGTATTTT. Translating gives CASSDSVGTDTQYF.

This clone was counted between two and nine times. The chain links TRBV6-2 or TRBV6-3 to TRBJ1-3; D ambiguous. Germline V gene sequence: CDR1 MNHEY, CDR2 SVGEGT. The germline V and J ends were trimmed by 3 bases and 0 bases, with 15 bases remaining between them. This CDR3 comprises 17 residues. In DNA form, the CDR3 reads TGTGCCAGCAGTTATGGGATGAACGGTGGCTCTGGAAACACCATATATTTT. The encoded protein is CASSYGMNGGSGNTIYF.

V is TRBV6-6 and J is TRBJ1-6; D is perhaps TRBD1 (5 bases). Deletions cut 6 bases from V and 7 bases from J, with 16 bases between. This CDR3 contains 15 residues. CDR1 is MNHNY and CDR2 is SVGAGI in the germline V gene (reference sequence). The CDR3 is CASRPTGTTNSPLHF. CDR3 coding DNA: TGTGCCAGCAGGCCCACCGGGACGACAAATTCACCCCTCCACTTT.

V is TRBV2 and J is TRBJ1-2, with D possibly being TRBD1 (5 bases). The CDR3 covers 14 residues. The germline V gene has CDR1 SNHLY and CDR2 FYNNEI. The ends were cut back, 0 bases at V and 6 bases at J, with 11 bases in the middle. CDR3 region: CASSEAGAGNGYTF. The CDR3 DNA is TGTGCCAGCAGTGAAGCCGGGGCCGGGAATGGCTACACCTTC.

This chain links TRBV5-6 with TRBJ1-2, with D hard to call. This CDR3 region has 15 residues. Germline-derived CDR1 and CDR2 are SGHDT and YYEEEE. V shed 4 bases and J shed 4 bases, with 17 bases lying between them. CDR3 DNA: TGTGCCAGCAGCAGTACCGGGCCTATATCCTATGGCTACACCTTC. Protein product: CASSSTGPISYGYTF. Together with reference TRBV5-6 and TRBJ1-2, the CDR3 gives the full variable domain: DAGVTQSPTHLIKTRGQQVTLRCSPKSGHDTVSWYQQALGQGPQFIFQYYEEEERQRGNFPDRFSGHQFPNYSSELNVNALLLGDSALYLCASSSTGPISYGYTFGSGTRLTVV.

This sequence joins TRBV19 and TRBJ2-2; 8 positions agree with TRBD2. V was clipped by 9 bases and J by 6 bases; unmatched bases: 6. Germline V gene data show CDR1 as LNHDA and CDR2 as SQIVND (reference sequence). The CDR3 totals 13 residues. The CDR3 DNA follows: TGTGCCAGAATCCGGGGGGGGCCCGGGGAGCTGTTTTTT. It codes for CARIRGGPGELFF.

The chain employs TRBV30 and TRBJ2-2; TRBD1 matches 9 bases. This CDR3 has 13 amino acids. With 5 bases clipped from V and 7 bases from J, the junction kept 5 bases outside the gene matches. CDR1 is GTSNPN, CDR2 SVGIG, per germline (reference sequence). The CDR3 loop reads CAWDRTGVGELFF. The CDR3 region has the DNA TGTGCCTGGGACCGGACAGGGGTCGGGGAGCTGTTTTTT.

DNA for the CDR3: TGTGCCACCAGTGATCTCCAGGGCGGGATGAACACTGAAGCTTTCTTT. Its protein is CATSDLQGGMNTEAFF. V and J are TRBV24-1 and TRBJ1-1, with D maybe TRBD1 (5 bases). V was pared by 3 bases and J by 0 bases, with 13 bases between. This CDR3 is 16 amino acids long. Germline assignment: CDR1 KGHDR and CDR2 SFDVKD.